This T cell receptor beta chain was found in a study of shared clonotypes between healthy human individuals. For the study at large: Each donor had three CD4 naive, three CD4 memory, two CD8 naive and one CD8 memory plate.

Findings and caveats of the study: Rarefaction exposed incomplete sorted-subset sequencing despite large depth. Non-shared clonotypes showed lower generation probabilities than clonotypes common to all four donors.

Regarding this clone: As yet, its antigen is unknown.

Sequencing was performed with immunoSEQ multiplex PCR; in TCRdb, only in-frame clones are kept and a portion is missing. Of some 2,100,000 clones listed, under 97% are singletons. The receptor comes from a young man in good health. The sample was naive CD4+ T cells sorted from blood. Subset specified: CD45RA+ positively selected.

CDR3 loop: CASRQLAGGPHEQYF. Written as DNA, the CDR3 is TGCGCCAGCAGACAACTAGCGGGAGGGCCACACGAGCAGTACTTC. The genes are TRBV4-1 and TRBJ2-7; 13 nucleotides line up with TRBD2. This CDR3 contains 15 residues. CDR1 is MGHRA and CDR2 is YSYEKL in the germline V gene. With 6 bases clipped from V and 5 bases from J, the junction kept 7 bases outside the gene matches.